This T cell receptor (beta chain) originates from a study of post-analysis software for immune sequencing data. Sequencing libraries made from TCR beta cDNA carried unique molecular identifiers. Between roughly 1 and 10 million T cells gave rise to some 520,000 cDNA molecules. TCRdb re-called the PCR reads with MiXCR, one entry per CDR3 protein. The data contain hundreds of thousands of distinct CDR3 sequences, roughly two fifths of them singletons. This clonotype occurred a few times. Its specificity is not known. General observations from the study: Strong same-batch co-clustering of samples appeared with F measure clustering. Compared against controls, patients with multiple sclerosis displayed significantly lower normalized Chao1 diversity. In patients, five TRBV segments were more frequent than in controls, with TRBV5-6, TRBV5-1 and TRBV20-1 among them.

Germline V lookup: CDR1 SGHTA, CDR2 FQGNSA. The CDR3 runs to 14 residues. The V gene lost 4 bases and the J gene lost 5 bases, with 13 bases spanning the gap. The chain uses TRBV7-2 and TRBJ2-3; possibly TRBD1 for D (6 bases). The sequence came from a girl aged 5-17 years with multiple sclerosis. Sequences were obtained from blood. The CDR3 nucleotides read TGTGCCAGCAGCTCTACTTACAGGGAAGATACGCAGTATTTT. This translates into CASSSTYREDTQYF. Looking up the rest from reference TRBV7-2 and TRBJ2-3 gives the full variable domain: GAGVSQSPSNKVTEKGKDVELRCDPISGHTALYWYRQSLGQGLEFLIYFQGNSAPDKSGLPSDRFSAERTGGSVSTLTIQRTQQEDSAVYLCASSSTYREDTQYFGPGTRLTVL.